The source of this T cell receptor (beta chain) is a study of tumor-infiltrating lymphocytes in localized non-small cell lung cancer. As for the study in general: Some samples were collected after neoadjuvant chemotherapy; smokers, never-smokers and several histologies were included.

The table came from immunoSEQ multiplex PCR; TCRdb's copy has only in-frame clones and leaves some out. In the table there are nearly 9,500 clones, 82% of which are singletons. This clone showed up just once. Its antigen is currently unknown. The CDR3 covers 12 residues. The germline gives CDR1 SGHTA, CDR2 FQGNSA. V dropped 7 bases and J dropped 2 bases, with 8 bases sitting between them. Study-wide points: Available tissue quantity limited TCR sequencing to a patient subset. Different pieces of the same tissue were used for each assay.

The source is a human donor with non-small cell lung cancer. The sequenced sample consisted of uninvolved lung tissue not adjacent to the tumor. The chain links TRBV7-2 to TRBJ2-5; D unclear. CDR3 loop: CASTLRQETQYF. CDR3 DNA: TGTGCCAGCACCCTCCGACAAGAGACCCAGTACTTC. The full variable domain, completed using reference TRBV7-2 and TRBJ2-5, is GAGVSQSPSNKVTEKGKDVELRCDPISGHTALYWYRQSLGQGLEFLIYFQGNSAPDKSGLPSDRFSAERTGGSVSTLTIQRTQQEDSAVYLCASTLRQETQYFGPGTRLLVL.